These T cell receptor beta chains were read from a single sample in a study of tumor-infiltrating lymphocytes in primary liver carcinoma. TCRdb called the multiplex PCR reads again in MiXCR, with one record for every CDR3 protein. The sample carries 20,000 or so distinct CDR3 sequences, 80% recorded once. The specimen was liver tumor tissue from sampling region 2. These receptors were obtained from a woman in her twenties or thirties with primary liver carcinoma and hepatitis B virus infection. Both conserved end residues are part of each CDR3. A D gene is named only where the DNA matches it firmly. Size tells how often a clone was seen (once, few, many) or the class of an expanded clone, and some rows leave it out.

D gene	J gene	clone size	V gene	CDR3 DNA	CDR3 protein
.	TRBJ2-1	.	TRBV9	TGTGCCAGCAGCGTACTCGGAAATGAGCAGTTCTTC	CASSVLGNEQFF
.	TRBJ2-2	few	TRBV12-3/TRBV12-4	TGTACCAGCCGGGGATGGGACACGAACACCGGGGAGTTGTTTTTT	CTSRGWDTNTGELFF
.	TRBJ1-6	.	TRBV5-5	TGTGCCAGCAGTTTGGACGTCAGTGATCCACCCCTCCACTTT	CASSLDVSDPPLHF
.	TRBJ2-1	.	TRBV10-3	TGTGCCATCAGTGAGTCTGCAGTGGGAGTCTACAATGAGCAGTTCTTC	CAISESAVGVYNEQFF
.	TRBJ1-5	medium-sized	TRBV12-3/TRBV12-4	TGTGCCAGCAGCCCAACAGGGTTTACTCAGCCCCAGCATTTT	CASSPTGFTQPQHF
.	TRBJ1-2	.	TRBV6-5	TGTGCCAGCATTGGGACGGTTAATTATGGCTACACCTTC	CASIGTVNYGYTF
.	TRBJ2-3	few	TRBV11-2	TGTGCCAGCAGCTTAGTAGCGATAAGCTCAGATACGCAGTGTTTT	CASSLVAISSDTQCF
TRBD1	TRBJ2-5	.	TRBV6-5	TGTGCCAGCAGTGCTGACAGGGGACTGACCCAGTACTTC	CASSADRGLTQYF
.	TRBJ2-3	.	TRBV28	TGTGCCAGCAGAATCGGGGCGGGAAGGTCGACAGATACGCAGTATTTT	CASRIGAGRSTDTQYF
.	TRBJ2-2	few	TRBV6-5	TGTGCCGGCAGTTACTTGGGACCTGTGAACACCCGGGAGCTGTTTTTT	CAGSYLGPVNTRELFF
.	TRBJ2-1	.	TRBV11-3	TGTACCAGCCGCTTCGGGGCCCGCTCCTACAATGAGCACTTCTTC	CTSRFGARSYNEHFF
.	TRBJ2-5	.	TRBV12-3/TRBV12-4	TGTGCCAGCATCACCAATCCCTGGAGCGAAGATACCCAGTACTTC	CASITNPWSEDTQYF
.	TRBJ2-1	.	TRBV29-1	TGCAGCGTCGTGGAGTGGGTGGGCCGAACGTTCTTT	CSVVEWVGRTFF
.	TRBJ2-1	many	TRBV7-9	TGTGCCAGCAGCTCTGAGGGCAATAACAATGAGCAGTTCTTC	CASSSEGNNNEQFF
TRBD1	TRBJ1-2	medium-sized	TRBV7-8	TGTGCCAGCAGCTTAGACAGGGGGGTCCTCTATGGCTACACCTTC	CASSLDRGVLYGYTF
.	TRBJ1-1	.	TRBV6-6	TGTGCTAGCAGTTCGGCGACACGCAACACTGAAGCTTTCTTT	CASSSATRNTEAFF